The present T cell receptor beta chain was sequenced within a study of Ad26.COV2.S vaccination and SARS-CoV-2 variants. Turning to the study itself: Intramuscularly, Ad26.COV2.S was given either once or twice, 56 days apart. General study results and limits: Spike-specific CD8+ and CD4+ T cell responses reportedly showed substantial breadth after vaccination.

The CDR3 length is 15 residues. J gave up 3 bases and V 1 base, and 4 bases lay outside the gene matches. Germline V gene sequence: CDR1 LGHNA, CDR2 YSLEER. Turning to this clone: Its antigen is not known.

The table came from immunoSEQ multiplex PCR; TCRdb's copy has only in-frame clones and leaves some out. The table shows about 460,000 clones, with 80% to 90% occurring only once. Treatment of the sample: 19 received Ad26.COV2.S at low or high dose, single or two shots; 5 received placebo; per-sample allocation not given. Vaccine and placebo recipients were sampled on day 63 after the first injection. An adult donor aged 18-55 years was enrolled in Boston. V is TRBV4-3 and J is TRBJ2-7; 9 positions agree with TRBD1. Sequenced here: peripheral blood, sampled in a trial of Ad26.COV2.S vaccine versus placebo. The source is a person aged 18-65 years who received the Ad26.COV2.S COVID-19 vaccine or a placebo. CDR3 DNA sequence: TGCGCCAGCAGCCAAGGACCGGGACAGGGCTACGAGCAGTACTTC. Translating it yields CASSQGPGQGYEQYF.